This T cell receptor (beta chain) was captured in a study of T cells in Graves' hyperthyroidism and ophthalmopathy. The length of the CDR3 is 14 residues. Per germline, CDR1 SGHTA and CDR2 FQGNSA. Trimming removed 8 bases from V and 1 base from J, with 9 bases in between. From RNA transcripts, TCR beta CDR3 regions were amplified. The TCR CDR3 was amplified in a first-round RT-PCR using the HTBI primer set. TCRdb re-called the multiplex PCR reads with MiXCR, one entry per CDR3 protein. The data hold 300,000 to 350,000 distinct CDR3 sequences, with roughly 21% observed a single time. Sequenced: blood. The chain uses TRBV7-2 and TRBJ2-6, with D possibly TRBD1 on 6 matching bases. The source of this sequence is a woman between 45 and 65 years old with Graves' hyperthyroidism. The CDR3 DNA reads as TGTGCCAGCCTAGACAGGTCTGGGGCCAACGTCCTGACTTTC. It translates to CASLDRSGANVLTF.